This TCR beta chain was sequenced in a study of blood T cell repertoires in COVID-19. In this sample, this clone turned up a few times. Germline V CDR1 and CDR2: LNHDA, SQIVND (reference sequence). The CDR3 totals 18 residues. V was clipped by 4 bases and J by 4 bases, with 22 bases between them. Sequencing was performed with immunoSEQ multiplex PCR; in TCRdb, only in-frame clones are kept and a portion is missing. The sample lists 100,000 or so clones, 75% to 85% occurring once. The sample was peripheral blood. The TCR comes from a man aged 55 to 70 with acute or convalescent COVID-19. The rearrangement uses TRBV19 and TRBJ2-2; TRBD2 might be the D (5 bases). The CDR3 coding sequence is TGTGCCAGTAGTAACCCCCCGGCGCACGGGAAGGTCACCGGGGAGCTGTTTTTT. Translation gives CASSNPPAHGKVTGELFF.